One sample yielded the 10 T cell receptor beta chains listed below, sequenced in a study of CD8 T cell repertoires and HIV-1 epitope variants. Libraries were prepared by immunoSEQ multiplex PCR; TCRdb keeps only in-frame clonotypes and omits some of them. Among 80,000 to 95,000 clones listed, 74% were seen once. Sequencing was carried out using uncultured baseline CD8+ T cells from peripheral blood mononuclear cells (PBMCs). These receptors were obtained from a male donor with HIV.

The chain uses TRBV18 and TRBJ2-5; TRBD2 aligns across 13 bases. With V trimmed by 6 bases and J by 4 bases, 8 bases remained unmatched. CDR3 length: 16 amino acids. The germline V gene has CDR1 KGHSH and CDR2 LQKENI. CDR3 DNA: TGTGCCAGCTCGAGACTAGCGGGAGGTATTTCAGAGACCCAGTACTTC. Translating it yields CASSRLAGGISETQYF.

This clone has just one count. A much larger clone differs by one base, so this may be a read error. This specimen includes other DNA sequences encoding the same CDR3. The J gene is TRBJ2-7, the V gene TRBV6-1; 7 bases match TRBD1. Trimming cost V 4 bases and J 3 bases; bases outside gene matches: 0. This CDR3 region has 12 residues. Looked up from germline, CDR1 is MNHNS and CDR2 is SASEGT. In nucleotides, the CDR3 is TGTGCCAGCAGTGGGACAGGCTACGAGCAGTACTTC. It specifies CASSGTGYEQYF.

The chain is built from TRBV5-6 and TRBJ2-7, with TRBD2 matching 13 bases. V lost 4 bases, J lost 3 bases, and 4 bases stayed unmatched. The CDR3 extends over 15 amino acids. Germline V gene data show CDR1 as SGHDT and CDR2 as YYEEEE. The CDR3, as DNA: TGTGCCAGCAGCCCGGGACTAGCGGGAAGCTACGAGCAGTACTTC. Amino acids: CASSPGLAGSYEQYF.

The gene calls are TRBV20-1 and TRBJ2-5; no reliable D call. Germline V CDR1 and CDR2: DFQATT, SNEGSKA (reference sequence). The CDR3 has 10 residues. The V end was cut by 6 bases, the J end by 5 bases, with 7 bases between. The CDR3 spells CSASPETQYF. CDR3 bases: TGCAGTGCGAGTCCGGAGACCCAGTACTTC.

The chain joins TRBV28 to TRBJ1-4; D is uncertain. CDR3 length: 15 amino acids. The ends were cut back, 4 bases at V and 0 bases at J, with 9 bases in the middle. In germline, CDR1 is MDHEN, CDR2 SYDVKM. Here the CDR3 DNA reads TGTGCCAGCAGTTCGGTAGACCCAACTAATGAAAAACTGTTTTTT. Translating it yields CASSSVDPTNEKLFF.

DNA for the CDR3: TGTGCCAGCAGAGGGACAGCCTACGAGCAGTACTTC. Translated: CASRGTAYEQYF. The rearrangement uses TRBV28 and TRBJ2-7; 7 bases map to TRBD1. The germline V gene has CDR1 MDHEN and CDR2 SYDVKM. V was clipped by 6 bases and J by 2 bases; unmatched bases: 1. CDR3 length equals 12 residues.

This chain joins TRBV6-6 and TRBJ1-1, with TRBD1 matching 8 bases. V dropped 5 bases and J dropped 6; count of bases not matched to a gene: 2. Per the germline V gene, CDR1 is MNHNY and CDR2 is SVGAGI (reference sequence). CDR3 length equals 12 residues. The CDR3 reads CASSRTGPEAFF. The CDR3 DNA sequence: TGTGCCAGCAGTAGGACAGGGCCTGAAGCTTTCTTT.

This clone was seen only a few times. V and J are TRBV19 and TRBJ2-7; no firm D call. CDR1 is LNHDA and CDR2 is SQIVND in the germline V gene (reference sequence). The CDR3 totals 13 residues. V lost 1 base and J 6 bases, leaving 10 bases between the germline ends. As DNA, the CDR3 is TGTGCCAGTAGTATAGGACCGACCGGCGAGCAGTACTTC. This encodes CASSIGPTGEQYF.

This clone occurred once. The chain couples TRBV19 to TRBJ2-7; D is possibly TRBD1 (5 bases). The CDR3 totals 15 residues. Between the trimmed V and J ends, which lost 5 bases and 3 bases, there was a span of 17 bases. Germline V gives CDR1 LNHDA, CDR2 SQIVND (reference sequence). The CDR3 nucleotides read TGTGCCAGTAGTCCCTGGGGCGATCGTTTCTACGAGCAGTACTTC. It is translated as CASSPWGDRFYEQYF. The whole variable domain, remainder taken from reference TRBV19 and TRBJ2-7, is DGGITQSPKYLFRKEGQNVTLSCEQNLNHDAMYWYRQDPGQGLRLIYYSQIVNDFQKGDIAEGYSVSREKKESFPLTVTSAQKNPTAFYLCASSPWGDRFYEQYFGPGTRLTVT.

The CDR3 nucleotides are TGTGCCAGCAGTTTATCGACGGGCTCCTACAATGAGCAGTTCTTC. Protein product: CASSLSTGSYNEQFF. This sequence joins TRBV28 and TRBJ2-1; D gene uncertain. CDR1 is MDHEN, CDR2 SYDVKM, per germline. Trimming pared 1 base from V and 0 bases from J, leaving 7 bases between. CDR3 length equals 15 residues.